A single sample gave rise to the 26 T cell receptor beta chains below, sequenced in a study of shared clonotypes between healthy human individuals. Here immunoSEQ multiplex PCR was the method, and the copy in TCRdb shows in-frame clones only, minus some. The sample lists 2,500,000 or so clones, more than 85% occurring once. Sequencing was done on a sample of naive CD4+ T cells from PBMCs. As for subset: CD45RA+ positively selected. The source of these receptors is a man aged 18 to 29 in good health. Some clones in this sample may be carry-over from other donors' samples.

The gene calls are TRBV28 and TRBJ1-2; the D gene is possibly TRBD1 (5 bases). This CDR3 contains 19 residues. The ends were cut back, 1 base at V and 0 bases at J, with 21 bases in the middle. Per the germline V gene, CDR1 is MDHEN and CDR2 is SYDVKM. The CDR3 region is CASSLYGAGQLTANYGYTF. The CDR3 DNA follows: TGTGCCAGCAGTTTATACGGGGCCGGACAACTCACCGCTAACTATGGCTACACCTTC.

Of note for this clone: The same CDR3 also results from other DNA sequences found in this sample. The rearrangement joins TRBV5-1 to TRBJ1-3, with D possibly matching TRBD1 (5 bases). V dropped 4 bases and J dropped 0 bases, with 11 bases sitting between them. From germline, CDR1 is SGHRS and CDR2 YFSETQ. The CDR3 contains 15 residues. CDR3 DNA sequence: TGCGCCAGCAGCCTGGGACCGAGCTCTGGAAACACCATATATTTT. Protein: CASSLGPSSGNTIYF. Full variable domain (outside the CDR3, taken from reference TRBV5-1 and TRBJ1-3): KAGVTQTPRYLIKTRGQQVTLSCSPISGHRSVSWYQQTPGQGLQFLFEYFSETQRNKGNFPGRFSGRQFSNSRSEMNVSTLELGDSALYLCASSLGPSSGNTIYFGEGSWLTVV.

The chain employs TRBV6-6 and TRBJ1-1; D remains ambiguous. This CDR3 has 13 residues. Germline loops: CDR1 MNHNY, CDR2 SVGAGI (reference sequence). V was trimmed by 5 bases and J by 5 bases, leaving 12 bases between them. In DNA, the CDR3 is TGTGCCAGCAGTCCCAGTCCCCGGACTGAAGCTTTCTTT. Its translation: CASSPSPRTEAFF.

Only one count was recorded for this clone. Other DNA sequences in this specimen translate into the identical CDR3. The V gene is TRBV2, the J gene TRBJ2-7; no firm D call. The CDR3 runs 12 residues. The V gene's germline CDR1 is SNHLY and CDR2 FYNNEI. V lost 4 bases and J 0 bases, leaving 4 bases between the germline ends. This CDR3 is CASSAGSYEQYF. The CDR3 coding sequence is TGTGCCAGCAGTGCTGGCTCCTACGAGCAGTACTTC. The full variable domain, its missing parts supplied by reference TRBV2 and TRBJ2-7, is EPEVTQTPSHQVTQMGQEVILRCVPISNHLYFYWYRQILGQKVEFLVSFYNNEISEKSEIFDDQFSVERPDGSNFTLKIRSTKLEDSAMYFCASSAGSYEQYFGPGTRLTVT.

This chain joins TRBV7-9 and TRBJ2-1, with 9 bases lining up with TRBD2. Trimming at V came to 1 base and at J to 8 bases, leaving 12 bases not matched to a gene. Germline V lookup: CDR1 SEHNR, CDR2 FQNEAQ (reference sequence). The CDR3 has 17 amino acids. The CDR3: CASSLGGAGGPRDEQFF. In nucleotides, the CDR3 is TGTGCCAGCAGCTTAGGGGGAGCGGGAGGTCCGAGGGATGAGCAGTTCTTC.

J is TRBJ2-5 and V is TRBV7-3; D may correspond to TRBD1 or TRBD2 (5 bases each). The DNA end lines up better with TRBJ2-7; the J call may be wrong. Germline-derived CDR1 and CDR2 are SGHTA and FQGTGA. CDR3 length: 14 amino acids. The CDR3 DNA sequence: TGTGCCAGCAGCCTACAAGCCCGGGGACCCGAGCAGTACTTC. Protein: CASSLQARGPEQYF.

As for this clone: The same CDR3 arises from other DNA sequences in this sample as well. The chain links TRBV5-1 to TRBJ2-7, with D perhaps TRBD1 (6 bases). V lost 0 bases and J lost 2, with 9 bases in between. The CDR3 is 14 amino acids. Per the germline V gene, CDR1 is SGHRS and CDR2 is YFSETQ. CDR3 region: CASSLAAGAYEQYF. The CDR3 bases are TGCGCCAGCAGCTTGGCGGCAGGGGCCTACGAGCAGTACTTC.

J is TRBJ2-5 and V is TRBV4-2; 11 bases are shared with TRBD2. With V trimmed by 6 bases and J by 2 bases, 11 bases remained unmatched. The CDR3 consists of 17 residues. Germline V gene sequence: CDR1 LGHNA, CDR2 YNFKEQ. In DNA, the CDR3 is TGTGCCAGCAGGAGCCTAGCGGGAGGAGGAGGGCAAGAGACCCAGTACTTC. Its translation is CASRSLAGGGGQETQYF.

This clone was detected only a few times. CDR3 DNA sequence: TGTGCCAGCCATGGACAGGTGAACACTGAAGCTTTCTTT. Protein product: CASHGQVNTEAFF. This chain connects TRBV2 to TRBJ1-1; 7 bases fit TRBD1. The CDR3 runs to 13 residues. J was trimmed by 0 bases and V by 8 bases; bases with no gene match: 3. Per germline, CDR1 SNHLY and CDR2 FYNNEI.

This rearrangement joins TRBV14 to TRBJ2-7; 11 bases line up with TRBD2. The CDR3 spans 13 residues. The ends lost 8 bases at V and 6 bases at J; junction bases unmatched: 6. Germline V gives CDR1 SGHDN, CDR2 FVKESK. CDR3 coding DNA: TGTGCCAGCCGACTAGCGGGAAGCGGCGAGCAGTACTTC. Its protein product is CASRLAGSGEQYF.

The genes are TRBV7-2 and TRBJ1-2; 8 bases are a match to TRBD1. Germline-derived CDR1 and CDR2 are SGHTA and FQGNSA. This CDR3 is built from 13 residues. V shed 5 bases and J 7 bases; nucleotides not matched to a gene: 6. CDR3 loop: CASSTGQVSGYTF. CDR3 DNA sequence: TGTGCCAGCAGCACGGGACAGGTCTCTGGCTACACCTTC.

The chain has TRBV6-5 and TRBJ1-5; perhaps TRBD1 as D (6 bases). V was trimmed by 5 bases and J by 1 base, leaving 12 bases between them. This CDR3 region has 15 residues. CDR1 MNHEY and CDR2 SVGAGI come from the germline V gene. The CDR3 coding sequence is TGTGCCAGCAGTCCATGGGACAAGAGCAATCAGCCCCAGCATTTT. It encodes CASSPWDKSNQPQHF.

This clone was picked up one time. The chain is built from TRBV19 and TRBJ2-6, with D perhaps being TRBD1 or TRBD2 (5 bases each). Germline values: CDR1 LNHDA, CDR2 SQIVND (reference sequence). CDR3 length: 17 amino acids. Trimming cost V 7 bases and J 2 bases, with 18 bases left between them. CDR3 in DNA: TGTGCCAGTACCCCGAGCTCGGGGCGCGCTGGGGCCAACGTCCTGACTTTC. It codes for CASTPSSGRAGANVLTF.

This clone was observed a few times. V and J are TRBV10-3 and TRBJ1-5; possible D gene TRBD1, 5 bases. Between the trimmed V and J ends, which lost 7 bases and 4 bases, there was a span of 8 bases. CDR3 length equals 12 residues. CDR1 ENHRY and CDR2 SYGVKD come from the germline V gene. CDR3 residues: CAIKGINQPQHF. For the CDR3, the DNA is TGTGCCATCAAGGGGATTAATCAGCCCCAGCATTTT.

The CDR3 region is CASSQDWGEGNGYTF. CDR3 nucleotide sequence: TGCGCCAGCAGCCAAGATTGGGGGGAAGGGAATGGCTACACCTTC. The V gene is TRBV4-1, the J gene TRBJ1-2, with D perhaps TRBD1 (5 bases). V shed 0 bases and J shed 6 bases, with 14 bases lying between them. The CDR3 is made up of 15 amino acids. Per germline, CDR1 MGHRA and CDR2 YSYEKL.

This CDR3 is CASSHLIIGQAGEAFF. For the CDR3, the DNA is TGTGCCAGCAGCCACTTAATCATAGGACAGGCGGGTGAAGCTTTCTTT. The J gene is TRBJ1-1, the V gene TRBV5-4; 7 bases line up with TRBD1. The CDR3 covers 16 residues. Trimming took 4 bases from V and 7 from J; bases not matched to a gene: 16. The V gene's germline CDR1 is SGHNT and CDR2 YYREEE (reference sequence). Based on the CDR3 plus reference TRBV5-4 and TRBJ1-1, the full variable domain is ETGVTQSPTHLIKTRGQQVTLRCSSQSGHNTVSWYQQALGQGPQFIFQYYREEENGRGNFPPRFSGLQFPNYSSELNVNALELDDSALYLCASSHLIIGQAGEAFFGQGTRLTVV.

The rearrangement joins TRBV10-2 to TRBJ1-1; a weak D match, TRBD1 (5 bases). V shed 8 bases and J shed 5 bases, with 21 bases lying between them. Germline V gives CDR1 WSHSY, CDR2 SAAADI. The CDR3 loop spans 15 amino acids. The CDR3 spells CASSLGGPTRTEAFF. The CDR3 DNA reads as TGCGCCAGCTCTTTGGGGGGTCCAACGCGGACTGAAGCTTTCTTT.

CDR3 nucleotide sequence: TGTGCCTGGGACACCGGGCCCGGAGCCTTTGGACCCCAGCATTTT. Its protein is CAWDTGPGAFGPQHF. This chain links TRBV30 with TRBJ1-5; unclear D gene. Germline lookup yields CDR1 GTSNPN and CDR2 SVGIG (reference sequence). The CDR3 length is 15 residues. The V end was cut by 5 bases, the J end by 10 bases, with 24 bases between.

V is TRBV30 and J is TRBJ2-7; D is unresolved. V lost 2 bases and J lost 4, with 21 bases in between. Germline CDR1 GTSNPN, CDR2 SVGIG (reference sequence). The CDR3 has 16 amino acids. This chain's CDR3 is CAWSPPRPSIGYEQYF. The CDR3 bases are TGTGCCTGGAGTCCTCCCCGGCCCTCGATCGGGTACGAGCAGTACTTC.

CDR3 in amino acids: CASLRGDRPYGYTF. The CDR3 DNA follows: TGTGCCAGCCTCAGAGGGGATCGGCCCTATGGCTACACCTTC. V and J are TRBV19 and TRBJ1-2, with D possibly TRBD1 on 5 matching bases. The germline V gene has CDR1 LNHDA and CDR2 SQIVND (reference sequence). Trimming left V 9 bases short and J 4 bases short, with 18 bases between. The CDR3 is made up of 14 amino acids.

The J gene is TRBJ1-2, the V gene TRBV5-4; tentative D call: TRBD1 (5 bases). V lost 4 bases and J 6 bases, leaving 16 bases between the germline ends. The CDR3 loop spans 14 amino acids. Looked up from germline, CDR1 is SGHNT and CDR2 is YYREEE (reference sequence). The CDR3 here is CASSAGTAGNGYTF. The CDR3 DNA sequence: TGTGCCAGCAGCGCCGGGACCGCCGGGAATGGCTACACCTTC.

The J gene is TRBJ2-6, the V gene TRBV5-1; the match to TRBD2 covers 8 bases. The CDR3 totals 16 residues. V was clipped by 5 bases and J by 4 bases; unmatched bases: 8. Germline V gene data show CDR1 as SGHRS and CDR2 as YFSETQ. CDR3 nucleotides: TGCGCCAGCAGTCGGGAGGGAGGGATCGGGGCCAACGTCCTGACTTTC. Encoded protein: CASSREGGIGANVLTF. The full variable domain, with the rest looked up from reference TRBV5-1 and TRBJ2-6, is KAGVTQTPRYLIKTRGQQVTLSCSPISGHRSVSWYQQTPGQGLQFLFEYFSETQRNKGNFPGRFSGRQFSNSRSEMNVSTLELGDSALYLCASSREGGIGANVLTFGAGSRLTVL.

This rearrangement joins TRBV19 to TRBJ2-3; the D gene is possibly TRBD2 (5 bases). Germline CDR1 LNHDA, CDR2 SQIVND (reference sequence). This CDR3 is 14 amino acids long. Trimming pared 1 base from V and 3 bases from J, leaving 8 bases between. The CDR3 region has the DNA TGTGCCAGTAGTATAGCGGGAAATACAGATACGCAGTATTTT. This translates into CASSIAGNTDTQYF.

The rearrangement uses TRBV7-3 and TRBJ2-7; possibly TRBD2 for D (5 bases). This CDR3 is built from 14 residues. V was clipped by 5 bases and J by 4 bases, with 15 bases between them. Germline V lookup: CDR1 SGHTA, CDR2 FQGTGA. The CDR3 loop reads CASSPSDSVYEQYF. The CDR3 coding sequence is TGTGCCAGCAGCCCGTCGGACTCTGTTTACGAGCAGTACTTC.

The V and J genes are TRBV14 and TRBJ1-5, with unresolved D. Germline-derived CDR1 and CDR2 are SGHDN and FVKESK. The CDR3 consists of 13 residues. Trimming removed 5 bases from V and 2 bases from J, with 7 bases in between. CDR3 DNA sequence: TGTGCCAGCAGCTCCGGGCGCAATCAGCCCCAGCATTTT. Translation gives CASSSGRNQPQHF.

The chain recombines TRBV19 with TRBJ2-5; perhaps D is TRBD1 or TRBD2 (6 bases each). The germline V and J ends were trimmed by 1 base and 5 bases, with 14 bases remaining between them. There are 15 residues in the CDR3. From germline, CDR1 is LNHDA and CDR2 SQIVND (reference sequence). As DNA, the CDR3 is TGTGCCAGTAGTATAGTTCGGGGGCCGGGGGAGACCCAGTACTTC. Translated: CASSIVRGPGETQYF.